The entry that follows covers one TCR beta chain sequence. TCRdb's copy holds only in-frame clones and misses some; the assay was immunoSEQ multiplex PCR. The sample includes tens of thousands of clones, about 88% of them seen just once. These data originate in a study of blood T cell repertoires in COVID-19. Germline V lookup: CDR1 LNHDA, CDR2 SQIVND (reference sequence). The CDR3 runs 16 residues. Trimming removed 4 bases from V and 4 bases from J; junction bases left unmatched: 11. The TCR sequence derives from a man aged 60-69 years with active COVID-19. The sample consisted of peripheral blood. This sequence joins TRBV19 and TRBJ2-7; 9 bases are shared with TRBD2. The CDR3 loop reads CASSNHSGGRRYEQYF. For the CDR3, the DNA is TGTGCCAGTAGTAACCATAGCGGGGGCCGAAGGTACGAGCAGTACTTC.